This TCR beta chain was sequenced during a study of Ad26.COV2.S vaccination and SARS-CoV-2 variants. The treatment is: approximately 18 received Ad26.COV2.S at low or high dose, single or two shots; 5 received placebo; per-sample allocation not given. The study sampled participants on day 63 after the first vaccine or placebo injection. Clones were read by immunoSEQ multiplex PCR, and TCRdb kept only the in-frame ones, dropping some. The sample has about 410,000 clones, approximately 90% seen once. The V and J ends lost 5 bases and 2 bases, in that order; junction bases with no gene match: 2. The CDR3 contains 13 residues. Germline lookup yields CDR1 MNHEY and CDR2 SVGEGT.

Sample: peripheral blood, taken in a trial of Ad26.COV2.S vaccine versus placebo. The chain combines TRBV6-2 or TRBV6-3 with TRBJ1-2; 7 bases agree with TRBD1. The receptor's source is a person between 18 and 65 years old who received the Ad26.COV2.S COVID-19 vaccine or a placebo. DNA for the CDR3: TGTGCCAGCAGTAAGACAGGGAACTATGGCTACACCTTC. Residues: CASSKTGNYGYTF.